The rows below give T cell receptor beta chains drawn from one sample of a study of T cell changes during pregnancy in multiple sclerosis. Some clones are missing from TCRdb's copy, which holds only in-frame ones; the method was immunoSEQ multiplex PCR. Of fewer than 65,000 clones listed, about 90% were seen once; the top ten hold more than 8.5%. This specimen was CD8+ T cells from peripheral blood mononuclear cells, taken after pregnancy. These receptors came from a female donor with multiple sclerosis, enrolled in a pregnancy study. Each CDR3 is given with its conserved first and last residue. D genes are given only for firm matches. Clone sizes are given selectively: once, few, many, or a class where the clone is expanded.

d_call: TRBD1
clone_size: .
v_call: TRBV6-1
j_call: TRBJ1-2
cdr3_nt: TGTGCCAGCAGTGAAGGTGGGACAGGGGGCGATGGCTACACCTTC
cdr3_aa: CASSEGGTGGDGYTF

d_call: .
clone_size: .
v_call: TRBV25-1
j_call: TRBJ2-1
cdr3_nt: TGTGCCAGCAGTGAGCGGAGCCTCTCCTACAATGAGCAGTTCTTC
cdr3_aa: CASSERSLSYNEQFF

d_call: TRBD2
clone_size: .
v_call: TRBV13
j_call: TRBJ2-7
cdr3_nt: TGTGCCAGCAATTCGGGGGGAACCTACGAGCAGTACTTC
cdr3_aa: CASNSGGTYEQYF

d_call: TRBD1
clone_size: .
v_call: TRBV5-8
j_call: TRBJ1-2
cdr3_nt: TGTGCCAGCAGCTTGCAGGGGGACTATGGCTACACCTTC
cdr3_aa: CASSLQGDYGYTF

d_call: .
clone_size: .
v_call: TRBV18
j_call: TRBJ2-1
cdr3_nt: TGTGCCAGCTCAGGAAGCCGGGACATGTTCATTTACAATGAGCAGTTCTTC
cdr3_aa: CASSGSRDMFIYNEQFF

d_call: TRBD1
clone_size: .
v_call: TRBV11-2
j_call: TRBJ1-6
cdr3_nt: TGTGCCAGCAGCCCGAACCCAGGACAGGGCCTCCACTTT
cdr3_aa: CASSPNPGQGLHF

d_call: TRBD2
clone_size: .
v_call: TRBV11-1
j_call: TRBJ2-3
cdr3_nt: TGTGCCAGCAGCTCTAGCGGGGGGCCGTTCGGTTGGGATACGCAGTATTTT
cdr3_aa: CASSSSGGPFGWDTQYF

d_call: .
clone_size: .
v_call: TRBV13
j_call: TRBJ2-7
cdr3_nt: TGTGCCAGCAGCTCGGGCAGGGGGGTCTACGAGCAGTACTTC
cdr3_aa: CASSSGRGVYEQYF

d_call: .
clone_size: .
v_call: TRBV6-5
j_call: TRBJ2-3
cdr3_nt: TGTGCCAGCGGCAGTACAGGGAACGCAGATACGCAGTATTTT
cdr3_aa: CASGSTGNADTQYF

d_call: TRBD1
clone_size: .
v_call: TRBV19
j_call: TRBJ2-7
cdr3_nt: TGTGCCAGTAGTCTGGGACAGACCCCTTACGAGCAGTACTTC
cdr3_aa: CASSLGQTPYEQYF

d_call: .
clone_size: .
v_call: TRBV11-2
j_call: TRBJ1-1
cdr3_nt: TGTGCCAGCAGCACCTACAGGGTGGATAAGACTGAAGCTTTCTTT
cdr3_aa: CASSTYRVDKTEAFF

d_call: TRBD1
clone_size: .
v_call: TRBV2
j_call: TRBJ1-1
cdr3_nt: TGTGCCAGCAGGACAGGGGGCCGGAACACTGAAGCTTTCTTT
cdr3_aa: CASRTGGRNTEAFF

d_call: .
clone_size: few
v_call: TRBV7-9
j_call: TRBJ1-1
cdr3_nt: TGTGCCAGCAGCTTCGGGCAGGGGGAAGCTTTCTTT
cdr3_aa: CASSFGQGEAFF

d_call: .
clone_size: .
v_call: TRBV5-6
j_call: TRBJ2-7
cdr3_nt: TGTGCCAGCAGCTTTGGAGGGGCCGTCTACGAGCAGTACTTC
cdr3_aa: CASSFGGAVYEQYF

d_call: .
clone_size: .
v_call: TRBV7-8
j_call: TRBJ2-7
cdr3_nt: TGTGCCAGCAGCTTAGCCAGGGCCTACGAGCAGTACTTC
cdr3_aa: CASSLARAYEQYF

d_call: TRBD1
clone_size: .
v_call: TRBV9
j_call: TRBJ2-1
cdr3_nt: TGTGCCAGCAGCGTGAACCGATGGGACAGGGGTTCCAATGAGCAGTTCTTC
cdr3_aa: CASSVNRWDRGSNEQFF

d_call: TRBD1
clone_size: .
v_call: TRBV27
j_call: TRBJ2-7
cdr3_nt: TGCGCCAGCAGTGCAGGGGGCCCCTACGAGCAGTACTTC
cdr3_aa: CASSAGGPYEQYF

d_call: .
clone_size: few
v_call: TRBV9
j_call: TRBJ2-5
cdr3_nt: TGTGCCAGCAGCCTACAGGGGGGGGGAGAGACCCAGTACTTC
cdr3_aa: CASSLQGGGETQYF

d_call: TRBD1
clone_size: .
v_call: TRBV5-4
j_call: TRBJ1-1
cdr3_nt: TGTGCCAGCAGCCGGACAGGGAAAACGGACACTGAAGCTTTCTTT
cdr3_aa: CASSRTGKTDTEAFF

d_call: TRBD1
clone_size: .
v_call: TRBV6-6
j_call: TRBJ1-2
cdr3_nt: TGTGCCAGCAGTTACGCCGGGACAGCGCATGGCTACACCTTC
cdr3_aa: CASSYAGTAHGYTF

d_call: .
clone_size: .
v_call: TRBV27
j_call: TRBJ2-2
cdr3_nt: TGTGCCAGCAGTTGGGCGACCAGTCCACCGGCCGGGGAGCTGTTTTTT
cdr3_aa: CASSWATSPPAGELFF

d_call: .
clone_size: .
v_call: TRBV12-2
j_call: TRBJ1-1
cdr3_nt: TGTGCAAGTCGCTTCCGACAGGGTCCGGTATTCCCTGAAGCTTTCTTT
cdr3_aa: CASRFRQGPVFPEAFF

d_call: TRBD1
clone_size: .
v_call: TRBV5-6
j_call: TRBJ1-1
cdr3_nt: TGTGCCAGCACCCCAGGGACAGGAGGCTTTTGGACTGAAGCTTTCTTT
cdr3_aa: CASTPGTGGFWTEAFF

d_call: TRBD1
clone_size: .
v_call: TRBV4-1
j_call: TRBJ1-5
cdr3_nt: TGCGCCAGCAGCCAAGGGGGTGGGACAGCTTACAATCAGCCCCAGCATTTT
cdr3_aa: CASSQGGGTAYNQPQHF

d_call: .
clone_size: .
v_call: TRBV11-3
j_call: TRBJ2-5
cdr3_nt: TGTGCCAGCAGCTTAGGAGTATCTTCGTGGGAGACCCAGTACTTC
cdr3_aa: CASSLGVSSWETQYF

d_call: TRBD1
clone_size: few
v_call: TRBV4-1
j_call: TRBJ1-6
cdr3_nt: TGCGCCAGCAGCCCAGTTAGGGGGCCGGGTTCACCCCTCCACTTT
cdr3_aa: CASSPVRGPGSPLHF

d_call: .
clone_size: .
v_call: TRBV7-9
j_call: TRBJ2-5
cdr3_nt: TGTGCCAGCAGCTTAGTCTCGACAGAACAAGAGACCCAGTACTTC
cdr3_aa: CASSLVSTEQETQYF

d_call: .
clone_size: .
v_call: TRBV10-3
j_call: TRBJ2-1
cdr3_nt: TGTGCCATCAGTGAGTCGAGAGTTGAGCAGTTCTTC
cdr3_aa: CAISESRVEQFF

d_call: .
clone_size: .
v_call: TRBV5-1
j_call: TRBJ1-1
cdr3_nt: TGCGCCAGCAGCTTGGGAACGGACACTGAAGCTTTCTTT
cdr3_aa: CASSLGTDTEAFF

d_call: .
clone_size: .
v_call: TRBV9
j_call: TRBJ2-5
cdr3_nt: TGTGCCAGCAGCGGGGGGGGCCGGCAAGAGACCCAGTACTTC
cdr3_aa: CASSGGGRQETQYF

d_call: TRBD1
clone_size: .
v_call: TRBV27
j_call: TRBJ2-7
cdr3_nt: TGTGCCAGCAGTTTGCAGACAGGGAACGAGCAGTACTTC
cdr3_aa: CASSLQTGNEQYF

d_call: .
clone_size: .
v_call: TRBV19
j_call: TRBJ1-1
cdr3_nt: TGTGCCAGTAGTAATTGGGGCAGGGTAGTAGCTTTCTTT
cdr3_aa: CASSNWGRVVAFF